Listed below are T cell receptor beta chains from one sample, sequenced in a study of cytomegalovirus exposure and HLA in healthy donors. Clones were read by immunoSEQ multiplex PCR, and TCRdb kept only the in-frame ones, dropping some. The sample shows 270,000 or so clones, nearly 95% of them seen only once. The source material was PBMCs. Receptor source: a girl aged 2 to 10 in good health and CMV-seronegative. CDR3s include the opening cysteine and the closing phenylalanine or tryptophan. The D gene is left open where the match is weak. Expanded clones are given a class, and other clones once, few, many or no size at all.

j_call	v_call	d_call	clone_size	cdr3_nt	cdr3_aa
TRBJ2-1	TRBV5-1	TRBD2	-	TGCGCCAGCAGCTTAACTAGCGGGAGGGGTTTGAGTGAGCAGTTCTTC	CASSLTSGRGLSEQFF
TRBJ2-7	TRBV6-1	-	-	TGTGCCAGCAGTGAAGCAGGGGGCTCCTACGAGCAGTACTTC	CASSEAGGSYEQYF
TRBJ1-1	TRBV12-2	-	-	TGTGCAAGTCGCCGCAGACTGATGAACACTGAAGCTTTCTTT	CASRRRLMNTEAFF
TRBJ2-2	TRBV5-1	TRBD2	-	TGCGCCAGCAGCTACCTTTCCGGGACTAGCGGCTCGAACACCGGGGAGCTGTTTTTT	CASSYLSGTSGSNTGELFF
TRBJ2-4	TRBV5-6	TRBD2	once	TGTGCCAGCAGCTGGGGCGGGAGGCCTCAGTACTTC	CASSWGGRPQYF
TRBJ2-1	TRBV7-7	TRBD1	-	TGTGCTAGCAGCCCAGGACAGGGGGCTGGAAATGAGCAGTTCTTC	CASSPGQGAGNEQFF
TRBJ1-1	TRBV6-7	-	-	TGTGCCAGCAGTACCCAGGGGAACACTGAAGCTTTCTTT	CASSTQGNTEAFF
TRBJ2-2	TRBV2	TRBD1	-	TGTGCCAGCAGTGAGGCTAGGGGACAGCACACCGGGGAGCTGTTTTTT	CASSEARGQHTGELFF
TRBJ1-6	TRBV9	-	-	TGTGCCAGCAGCCCTCGCCAGGCTGGCATGTCACCCCTCCACTTT	CASSPRQAGMSPLHF
TRBJ1-6	TRBV5-1	-	-	TGCGCCAGCAGCTTAGGCGGGGGAGATAATTCACCCCTCCACTTT	CASSLGGGDNSPLHF
TRBJ1-1	TRBV5-1	TRBD1	-	TGCGCCAGCAGCTTGGCCGGGACAGGGATGATTGAAGCTTTCTTT	CASSLAGTGMIEAFF
TRBJ2-1	TRBV6-5	TRBD2	-	TGTGCCAGCAGTTACTCGACTAGCGGGTCAGGCGAGCAGTTCTTC	CASSYSTSGSGEQFF
TRBJ2-7	TRBV5-1	TRBD2	-	TGCGCCAGCCGGAGCGCGGGGGCCTACGAGCAGTACTTC	CASRSAGAYEQYF
TRBJ2-7	TRBV9	TRBD2	-	TGTGCCAGCAGCGTAGGAGCTAGCGGGGGTCCCTACGAGCAGTACTTC	CASSVGASGGPYEQYF
TRBJ2-7	TRBV13	-	-	TGTGCCAGCAGCGTGGGACTCCTAAGCTCCTACGAGCAGTACTTC	CASSVGLLSSYEQYF
TRBJ1-1	TRBV14	TRBD1	-	TGTGCCAGCAGCCAAGATCATGGGGGGGGACAGGACCGAGAGAACACTGAAGCTTTCTTT	CASSQDHGGGQDRENTEAFF
TRBJ1-1	TRBV29-1	TRBD1	few	TGCAGCTCCACAGGGGGAGGGACGTCTGAAGCTTTCTTT	CSSTGGGTSEAFF
TRBJ1-5	TRBV28	-	-	TGTGCCAGCCATAAGGGGGAGGGCGGTCAGCCCCAGCATTTT	CASHKGEGGQPQHF
TRBJ2-1	TRBV23-1	-	-	TGCGCCAGCACCAGTCAGGGTACCTACAATGAGCAGTTCTTC	CASTSQGTYNEQFF
TRBJ1-1	TRBV5-4	-	-	TGTGCCAGCAGCTTTGGGAGCATGAACACTGAAGCTTTCTTT	CASSFGSMNTEAFF
TRBJ2-7	TRBV11-2	-	-	TGTGCCAGCAGCCGGGACTTCTCCTACGAGCAGTACTTC	CASSRDFSYEQYF
TRBJ2-3	TRBV7-2	TRBD2	-	TGTGCCAGCAGCTTAGGCGGGAGTGGCTTGTATACGCAGTATTTT	CASSLGGSGLYTQYF
TRBJ2-5	TRBV10-3	TRBD2	-	TGTGCCATCAGGAGGGAGGCGGGGGGGGAAGAGACCCAGTACTTC	CAIRREAGGEETQYF
TRBJ2-1	TRBV7-6	TRBD2	-	TGTGCCAGCAGCTTATGGGCTAGCGGGAGAAATGAGCAGTTCTTC	CASSLWASGRNEQFF
TRBJ1-1	TRBV6-5	-	-	TGTGCCAGCAGCCCCGACAGGTCTCGAGGAGCTTTCTTT	CASSPDRSRGAFF
TRBJ2-7	TRBV7-2	TRBD1	-	TGTGCCAGCAGCTCCCCGGGACAGAACTACGAGCAGTACTTC	CASSSPGQNYEQYF
TRBJ2-7	TRBV6-5	TRBD2	-	TGTGCCAGCAGTTCCTTGGCGGGAGCCTACGAGCAGTACTTC	CASSSLAGAYEQYF
TRBJ2-3	TRBV18	-	-	TGTGCCAGCTCACCACGGCACCGTCCTGGAGATACGCAGTATTTT	CASSPRHRPGDTQYF
TRBJ1-5	TRBV18	-	-	TGTGCCAGCGCAGAGGGGGTCAATCAGCCCCAGCATTTT	CASAEGVNQPQHF
TRBJ2-3	TRBV5-4	TRBD2	few	TGTGCCAGCAGCCCTAGCGGGAGAACAGATACGCAGTATTTT	CASSPSGRTDTQYF
TRBJ1-1	TRBV29-1	-	-	TGCAGCGTTGATCACGACGGGGGTGAAGCTTTCTTT	CSVDHDGGEAFF
TRBJ2-1	TRBV6-1	TRBD1	-	TGTGCCAGCACCGGACAGGGGTACAATGAGCAGTTCTTC	CASTGQGYNEQFF
TRBJ2-7	TRBV27	-	-	TGTGCCAGCAGTTTCCTAGCCGACCCCCGGGAGCAGTACTTC	CASSFLADPREQYF
TRBJ2-1	TRBV27	-	-	TGTGCCAGCAGTTCGCGACAGGTCCGGGATGAGCAGTTCTTC	CASSSRQVRDEQFF
TRBJ1-5	TRBV28	-	once	TGTGCCAGCAGTCCCCCGGGCGGGCTTAGCAATCAGCCCCAGCATTTT	CASSPPGGLSNQPQHF
TRBJ2-5	TRBV18	-	-	TGTGCCAGCTCACCACTTTCACTAGCATTAGAGACCCAGTACTTC	CASSPLSLALETQYF
TRBJ1-5	TRBV19	-	-	TGTGCCAGTAGTATCAGGGACAACCTGAGGCCCCAGCATTTT	CASSIRDNLRPQHF